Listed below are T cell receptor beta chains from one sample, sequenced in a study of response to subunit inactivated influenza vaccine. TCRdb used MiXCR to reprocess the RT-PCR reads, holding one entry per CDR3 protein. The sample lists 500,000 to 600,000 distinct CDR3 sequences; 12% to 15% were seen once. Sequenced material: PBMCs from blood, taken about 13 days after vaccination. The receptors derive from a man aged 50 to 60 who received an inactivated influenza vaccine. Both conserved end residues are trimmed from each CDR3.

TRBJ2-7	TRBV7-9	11	ASSTGASYEQY
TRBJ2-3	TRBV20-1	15	SARDLAERGTTDTQY
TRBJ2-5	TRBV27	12	ASSFWGDGETQY
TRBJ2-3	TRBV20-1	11	SSRLAGIDTQY
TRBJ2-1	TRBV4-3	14	ASSQRTSGVYNEQF
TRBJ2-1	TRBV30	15	AWSARLLAGDYNEQF
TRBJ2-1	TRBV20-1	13	SARVAGRHYNEQF
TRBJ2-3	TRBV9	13	ASSVATLAGDTQY
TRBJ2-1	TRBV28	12	ASSRSGGAGEQF
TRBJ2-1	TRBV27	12	ASSLSVKTNEQF
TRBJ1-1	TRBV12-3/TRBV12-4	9	ASSRQTEAF
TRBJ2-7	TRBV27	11	ASAGDRAYEQY
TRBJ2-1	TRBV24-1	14	ATSDSTSGRLGEQF
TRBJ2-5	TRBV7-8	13	ASSTQTGVQETQY
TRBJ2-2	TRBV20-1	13	SAKSGGVITGELF
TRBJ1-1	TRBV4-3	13	ASSPTGQPNTEAF
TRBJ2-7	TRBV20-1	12	SARVKGRAYEQY
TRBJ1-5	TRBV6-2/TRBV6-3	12	ASRGRTSNQPQH
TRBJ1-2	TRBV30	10	AWATGGYGYT
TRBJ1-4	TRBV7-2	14	ASSFRTGMIEEKLF
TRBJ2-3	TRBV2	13	ASRADRASTDTQY
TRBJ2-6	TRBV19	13	ASSNRGSGANVLT
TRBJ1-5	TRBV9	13	ASSVDGQGGQPQH
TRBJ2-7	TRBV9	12	ASTPDSTTYEQY
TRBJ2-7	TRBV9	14	ASSGPPQGLINEQY
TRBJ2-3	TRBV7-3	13	ASSLGASVPDTQY
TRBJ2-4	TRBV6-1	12	ASSLAGPPNIQY
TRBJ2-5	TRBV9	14	ASSVSSGGGQETQY
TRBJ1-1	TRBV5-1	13	ASSPLDSQNTEAF
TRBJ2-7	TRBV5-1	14	ASSLSLSSGGSEQY
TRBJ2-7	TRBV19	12	ASSISSGSLEQY
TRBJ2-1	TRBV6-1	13	ASTPRGAFHNEQF
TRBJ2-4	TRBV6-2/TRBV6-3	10	ASSVGEVHQY
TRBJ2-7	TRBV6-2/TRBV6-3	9	ASSYPEEQY
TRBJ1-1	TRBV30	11	AWSGPTLTEAF
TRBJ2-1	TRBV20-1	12	SASYGSSYNEQF
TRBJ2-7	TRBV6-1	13	ASRFDRGPTYEQY
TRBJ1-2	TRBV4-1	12	ASSQETGGYGYT
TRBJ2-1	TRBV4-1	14	ASSQQGTIQNNEQF
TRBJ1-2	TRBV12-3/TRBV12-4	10	ASSLGETRDT
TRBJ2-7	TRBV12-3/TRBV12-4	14	ASSLRTGRSSYEQY
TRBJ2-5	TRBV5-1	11	ASTRQGSETQY
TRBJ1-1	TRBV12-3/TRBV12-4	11	ASSTNRGSEAF
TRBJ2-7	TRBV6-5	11	ASSYSHRDGQY
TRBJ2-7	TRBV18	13	ASSRWDRSTYEQY
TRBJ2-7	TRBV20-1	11	SATPVLTYEQY
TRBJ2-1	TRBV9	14	ASSGASGRGYNEQF
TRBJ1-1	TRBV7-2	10	ASSRDYTEAF
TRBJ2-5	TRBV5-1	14	ASSLDLAGGQETQY
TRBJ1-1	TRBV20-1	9	SVPVNTEAF
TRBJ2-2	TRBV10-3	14	AIRVATGVDTGELF
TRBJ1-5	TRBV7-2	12	ASSPQGFNQPQH
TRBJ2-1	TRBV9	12	ASSVEGGSNEQF
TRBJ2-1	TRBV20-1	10	SASPRSNEQF
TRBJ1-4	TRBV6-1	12	ASSGQYGGEKLF
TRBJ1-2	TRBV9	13	ASSVGTVGPGGYT
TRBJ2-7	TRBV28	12	ASTEERTSYEQY